This T cell receptor (beta chain) was obtained from a study of low-dose radiotherapy and immunotherapy resistance in tumors. Turning to the study itself: Over 26 weeks, cohort 2 got 1 Gy every two weeks, reaching 13 Gy.

This clonotype appeared many times. Trimming cost V 3 bases and J 12 bases, with 30 bases left between them. The CDR3 sequence is 18 residues long. Stated time point: after trial treatment. Described treatment: LDRT plus nivolumab, ipilimumab, low-dose cyclophosphamide and aspirin (RACIN trial). Eligibility required advanced solid tumors lacking tumor-infiltrating lymphocytes. TRAV and TRBV primers primed cDNA for both TCRalpha and TCRbeta. The authors amplified TCRs for 20 to 25 PCR cycles with a constant-region primer and a V-primer adapter. TCRdb re-analysed the reads in MiXCR, keeping a single row per CDR3 protein. The sample records approximately 100,000 distinct CDR3 sequences, around 20% being singletons.

The material was PBMCs, obtained after low-dose radiotherapy plus immunotherapy. The receptor comes from a male donor with prostate cancer. The chain uses TRBV12-3 or TRBV12-4 and TRBJ1-5; tentative D call: TRBD1 (5 bases). The CDR3 loop reads CASSFPWGGPRGQRVQHF. CDR3 DNA: TGTGCCAGCAGTTTTCCGTGGGGCGGCCCCCGTGGCCAAAGGGTCCAGCATTTT.